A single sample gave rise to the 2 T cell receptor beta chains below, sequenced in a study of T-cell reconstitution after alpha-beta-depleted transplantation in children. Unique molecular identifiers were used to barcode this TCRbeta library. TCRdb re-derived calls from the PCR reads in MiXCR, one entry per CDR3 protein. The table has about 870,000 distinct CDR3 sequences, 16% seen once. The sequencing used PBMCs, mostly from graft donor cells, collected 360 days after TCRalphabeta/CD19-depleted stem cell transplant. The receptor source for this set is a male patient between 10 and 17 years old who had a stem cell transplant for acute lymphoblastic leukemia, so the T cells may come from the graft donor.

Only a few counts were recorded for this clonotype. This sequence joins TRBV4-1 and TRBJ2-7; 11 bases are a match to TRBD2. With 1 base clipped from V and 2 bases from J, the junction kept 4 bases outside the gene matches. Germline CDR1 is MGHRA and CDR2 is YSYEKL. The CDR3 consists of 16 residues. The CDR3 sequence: CASSQGGLADPYEQYF. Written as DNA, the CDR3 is TGCGCCAGCAGCCAAGGGGGACTAGCGGACCCCTACGAGCAGTACTTC.

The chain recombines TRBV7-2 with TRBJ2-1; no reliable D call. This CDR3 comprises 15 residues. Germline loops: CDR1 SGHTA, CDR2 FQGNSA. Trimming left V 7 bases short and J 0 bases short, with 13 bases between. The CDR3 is CASNTDLGSYNEQFF. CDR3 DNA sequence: TGTGCCAGCAATACAGACCTTGGCTCCTACAATGAGCAGTTCTTC.